This T cell receptor beta chain was retrieved from a study of blood T cell repertoires in COVID-19. Study background: Researchers got acute and convalescent COVID-19 samples from the United States, Italy and Spain. Sample material is recorded as cDNA or gDNA derived from T cells, B-cell-depleted T cells, or PBMCs.

The length of the CDR3 is 18 residues. After removal of 5 bases from V and 1 base from J, the junction contained 7 bases not matched to a gene. Germline V gene sequence: CDR1 ENHRY, CDR2 SYGVKD. In the original workflow: Reference gene primer amplification yielded estimated nucleated cell counts. Using immunoSEQ multiplex PCR, the repertoire was profiled, and TCRdb retains in-frame clones only, with some absent. The DNA gave D and trimming, while V, J and clone size come from that table. The sample lists about 150,000 clones, roughly four fifths occurring once. The TCR originated in a man older than 75 with acute or convalescent COVID-19. V is TRBV10-3 and J is TRBJ2-1, with 14 bases that match TRBD2. Specimen: peripheral blood. The chain's CDR3 is CAISTGLAGGLSYNEQFF. The CDR3 nucleotides read TGTGCCATCAGTACAGGACTAGCGGGGGGCCTATCCTACAATGAGCAGTTCTTC.